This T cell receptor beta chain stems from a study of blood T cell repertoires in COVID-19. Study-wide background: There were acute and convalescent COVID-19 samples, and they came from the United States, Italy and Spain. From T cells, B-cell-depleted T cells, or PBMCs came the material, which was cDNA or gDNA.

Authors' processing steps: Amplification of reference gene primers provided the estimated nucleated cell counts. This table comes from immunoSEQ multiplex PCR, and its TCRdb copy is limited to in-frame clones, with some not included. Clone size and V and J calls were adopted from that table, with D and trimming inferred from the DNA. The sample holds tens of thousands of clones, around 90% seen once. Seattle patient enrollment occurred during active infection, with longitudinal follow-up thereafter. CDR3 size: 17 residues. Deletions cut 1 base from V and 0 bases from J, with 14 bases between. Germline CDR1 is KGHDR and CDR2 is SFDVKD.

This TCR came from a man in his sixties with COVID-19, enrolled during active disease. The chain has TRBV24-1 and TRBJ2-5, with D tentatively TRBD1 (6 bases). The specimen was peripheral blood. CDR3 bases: TGTGCCACCAGTGATTTAAGTGGGGGCCAGTACCAAGAGACCCAGTACTTC. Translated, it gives CATSDLSGGQYQETQYF.